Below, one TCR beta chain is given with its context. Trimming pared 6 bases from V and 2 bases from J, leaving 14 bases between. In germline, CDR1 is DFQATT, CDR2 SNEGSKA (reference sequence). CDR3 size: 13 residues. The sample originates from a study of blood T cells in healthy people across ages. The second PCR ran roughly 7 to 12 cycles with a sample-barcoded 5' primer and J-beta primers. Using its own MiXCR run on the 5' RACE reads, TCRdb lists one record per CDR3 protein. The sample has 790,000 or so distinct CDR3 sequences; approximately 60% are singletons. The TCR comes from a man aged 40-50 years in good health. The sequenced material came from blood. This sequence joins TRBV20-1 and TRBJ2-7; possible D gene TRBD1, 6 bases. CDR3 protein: CSAVQGPTYEQYF. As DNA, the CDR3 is TGCAGTGCCGTGCAGGGGCCGACCTACGAGCAGTACTTC.